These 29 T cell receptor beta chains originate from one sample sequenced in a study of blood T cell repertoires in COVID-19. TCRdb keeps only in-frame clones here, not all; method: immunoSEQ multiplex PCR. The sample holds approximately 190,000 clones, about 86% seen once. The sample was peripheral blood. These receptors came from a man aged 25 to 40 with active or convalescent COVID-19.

The CDR3 sequence: CASSGVDPPYGYTF. In DNA, the CDR3 is TGTGCCAGCAGCGGGGTAGACCCGCCCTATGGCTACACCTTC. The V call is TRBV27, the J call TRBJ1-2; D is unclear. The ends were cut back, 6 bases at V and 4 bases at J, with 15 bases in the middle. Germline CDR1 and CDR2: MNHEY and SMNVEV (reference sequence). This CDR3 has 14 residues.

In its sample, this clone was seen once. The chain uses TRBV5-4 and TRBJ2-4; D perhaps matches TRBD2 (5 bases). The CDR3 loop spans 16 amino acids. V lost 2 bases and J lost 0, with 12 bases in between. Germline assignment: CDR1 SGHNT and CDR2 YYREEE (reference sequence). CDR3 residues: CASSFGGTLAKNIQYF. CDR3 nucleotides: TGTGCCAGCAGCTTCGGAGGTACCTTAGCCAAAAACATTCAGTACTTC.

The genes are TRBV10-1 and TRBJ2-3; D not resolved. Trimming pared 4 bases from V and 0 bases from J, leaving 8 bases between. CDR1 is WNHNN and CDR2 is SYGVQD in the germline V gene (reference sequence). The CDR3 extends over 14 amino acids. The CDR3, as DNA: TGCGCCAGCAGTGCCGGTTTTAGCACAGATACGCAGTATTTT. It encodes CASSAGFSTDTQYF.

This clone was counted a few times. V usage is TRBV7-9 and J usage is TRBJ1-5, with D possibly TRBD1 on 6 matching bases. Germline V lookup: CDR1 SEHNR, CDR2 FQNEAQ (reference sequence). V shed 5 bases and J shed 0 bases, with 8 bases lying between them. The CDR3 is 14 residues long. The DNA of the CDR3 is TGTGCCAGCAGCCAACAGGGTAGCAATCAGCCCCAGCATTTT. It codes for CASSQQGSNQPQHF.

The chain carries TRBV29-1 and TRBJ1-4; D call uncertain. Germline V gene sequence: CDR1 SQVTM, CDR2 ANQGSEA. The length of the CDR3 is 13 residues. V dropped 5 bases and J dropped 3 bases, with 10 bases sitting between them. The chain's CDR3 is CSVRGASNEKLFF. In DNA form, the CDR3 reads TGCAGCGTTAGAGGTGCTTCTAATGAAAAACTGTTTTTT.

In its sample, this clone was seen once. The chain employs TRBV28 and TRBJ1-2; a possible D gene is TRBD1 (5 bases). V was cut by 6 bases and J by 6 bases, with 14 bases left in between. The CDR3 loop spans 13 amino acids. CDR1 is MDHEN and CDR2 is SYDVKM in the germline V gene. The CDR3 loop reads CASSQLGRDGYTF. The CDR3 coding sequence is TGTGCCAGCAGCCAGTTGGGCAGGGATGGCTACACCTTC.

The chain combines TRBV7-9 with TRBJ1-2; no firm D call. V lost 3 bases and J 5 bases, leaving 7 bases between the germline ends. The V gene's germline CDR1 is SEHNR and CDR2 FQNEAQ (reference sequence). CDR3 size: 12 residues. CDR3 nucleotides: TGTGCCAGCAGCTTCGACAAGTATGGCTACACCTTC. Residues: CASSFDKYGYTF.

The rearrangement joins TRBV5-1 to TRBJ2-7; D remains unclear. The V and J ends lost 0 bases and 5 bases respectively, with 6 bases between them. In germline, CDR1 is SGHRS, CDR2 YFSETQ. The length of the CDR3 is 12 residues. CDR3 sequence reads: CASSLDRNEQYF. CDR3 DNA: TGCGCCAGCAGCTTGGATAGAAACGAGCAGTACTTC.

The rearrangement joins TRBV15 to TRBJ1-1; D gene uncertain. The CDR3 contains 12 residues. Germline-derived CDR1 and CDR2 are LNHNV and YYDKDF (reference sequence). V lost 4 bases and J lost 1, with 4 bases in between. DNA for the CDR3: TGTGCCACCAGCAAACAGAACACTGAAGCTTTCTTT. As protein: CATSKQNTEAFF.

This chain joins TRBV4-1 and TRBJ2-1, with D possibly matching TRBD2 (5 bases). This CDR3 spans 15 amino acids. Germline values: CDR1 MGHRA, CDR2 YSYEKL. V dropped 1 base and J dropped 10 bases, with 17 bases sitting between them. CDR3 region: CASSQVGSSGGEQFF. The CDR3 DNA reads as TGCGCCAGCAGCCAAGTGGGTTCGAGCGGAGGCGAGCAGTTCTTC.

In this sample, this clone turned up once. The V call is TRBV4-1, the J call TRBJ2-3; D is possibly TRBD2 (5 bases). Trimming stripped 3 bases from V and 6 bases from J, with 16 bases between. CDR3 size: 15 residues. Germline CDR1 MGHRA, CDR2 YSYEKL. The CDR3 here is CASSHTTLAADTQYF. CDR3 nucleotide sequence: TGCGCCAGCAGCCATACAACGCTAGCAGCCGATACGCAGTATTTT.

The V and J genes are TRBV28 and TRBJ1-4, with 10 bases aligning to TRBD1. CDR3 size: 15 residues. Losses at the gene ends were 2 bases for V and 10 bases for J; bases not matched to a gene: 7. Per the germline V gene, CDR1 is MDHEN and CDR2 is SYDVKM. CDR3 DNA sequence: TGTGCCAGCAGTTTAATCGGGACAGGGGATGGAAAACTGTTTTTT. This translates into CASSLIGTGDGKLFF.

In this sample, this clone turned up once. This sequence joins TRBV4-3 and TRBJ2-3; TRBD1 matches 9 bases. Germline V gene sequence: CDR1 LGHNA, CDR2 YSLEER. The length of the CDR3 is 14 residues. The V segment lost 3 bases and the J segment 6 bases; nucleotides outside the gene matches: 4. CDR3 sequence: CASSQDRGADTQYF. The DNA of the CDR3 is TGCGCCAGCAGCCAGGACAGGGGTGCGGATACGCAGTATTTT.

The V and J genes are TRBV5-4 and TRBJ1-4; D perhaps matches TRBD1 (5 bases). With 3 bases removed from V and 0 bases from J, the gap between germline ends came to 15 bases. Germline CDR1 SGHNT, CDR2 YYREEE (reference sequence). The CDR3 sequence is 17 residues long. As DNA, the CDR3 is TGTGCCAGCAGCTGGGGGACTACATCCGCAACTAATGAAAAACTGTTTTTT. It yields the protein CASSWGTTSATNEKLFF.

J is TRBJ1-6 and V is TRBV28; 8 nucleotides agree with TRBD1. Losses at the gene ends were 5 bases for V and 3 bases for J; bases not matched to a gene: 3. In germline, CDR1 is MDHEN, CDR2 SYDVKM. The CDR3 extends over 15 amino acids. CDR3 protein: CASSPGQVYNSPLHF. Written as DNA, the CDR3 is TGTGCCAGCAGTCCGGGACAGGTCTATAATTCACCCCTCCACTTT. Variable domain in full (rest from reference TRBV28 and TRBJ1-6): DVKVTQSSRYLVKRTGEKVFLECVQDMDHENMFWYRQDPGLGLRLIYFSYDVKMKEKGDIPEGYSVSREKKERFSLILESASTNQTSMYLCASSPGQVYNSPLHFGNGTRLTVT.

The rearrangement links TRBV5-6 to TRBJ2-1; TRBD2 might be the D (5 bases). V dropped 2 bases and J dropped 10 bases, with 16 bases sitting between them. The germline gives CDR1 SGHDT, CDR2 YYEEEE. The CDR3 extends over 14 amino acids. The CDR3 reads CASSFLSGRGEQFF. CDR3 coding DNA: TGTGCCAGCAGCTTTTTATCGGGGAGAGGAGAGCAGTTCTTC. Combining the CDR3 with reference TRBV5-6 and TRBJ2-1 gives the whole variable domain DAGVTQSPTHLIKTRGQQVTLRCSPKSGHDTVSWYQQALGQGPQFIFQYYEEEERQRGNFPDRFSGHQFPNYSSELNVNALLLGDSALYLCASSFLSGRGEQFFGPGTRLTVL.

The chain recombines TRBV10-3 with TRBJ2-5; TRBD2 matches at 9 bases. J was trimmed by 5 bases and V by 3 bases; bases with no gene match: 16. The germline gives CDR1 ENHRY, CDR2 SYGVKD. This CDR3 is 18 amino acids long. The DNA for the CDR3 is TGTGCCATCAGTGACCCAACTTTGGCGGGAGGGCCGGCGGAGACCCAGTACTTC. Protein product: CAISDPTLAGGPAETQYF.

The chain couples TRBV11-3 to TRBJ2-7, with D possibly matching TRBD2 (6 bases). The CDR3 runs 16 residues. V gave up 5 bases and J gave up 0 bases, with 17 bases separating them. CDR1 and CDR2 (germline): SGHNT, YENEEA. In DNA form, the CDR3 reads TGTGCCAGCAGCGGGCGGGTGCTAGCGAGCTCCTACGAGCAGTACTTC. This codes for CASSGRVLASSYEQYF.

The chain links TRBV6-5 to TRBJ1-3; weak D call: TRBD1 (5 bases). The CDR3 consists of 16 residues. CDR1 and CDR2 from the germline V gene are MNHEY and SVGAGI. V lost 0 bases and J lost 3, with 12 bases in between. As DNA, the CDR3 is TGTGCCAGCAGTTACTCCCGGGGGATGAATGGAAACACCATATATTTT. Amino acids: CASSYSRGMNGNTIYF.

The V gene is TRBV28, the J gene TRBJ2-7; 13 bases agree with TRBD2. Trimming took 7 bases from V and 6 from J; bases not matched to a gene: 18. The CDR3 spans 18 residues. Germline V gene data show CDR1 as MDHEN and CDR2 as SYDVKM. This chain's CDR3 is CASTPTSGRFNSGGEQYF. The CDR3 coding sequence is TGTGCCAGCACCCCGACTAGCGGGAGGTTCAACTCCGGAGGCGAGCAGTACTTC.

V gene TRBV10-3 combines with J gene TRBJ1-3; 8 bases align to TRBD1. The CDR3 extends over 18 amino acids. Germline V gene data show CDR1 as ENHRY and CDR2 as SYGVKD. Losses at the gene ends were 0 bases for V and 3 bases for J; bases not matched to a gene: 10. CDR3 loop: CAISESRNRGFGGNTIYF. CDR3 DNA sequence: TGTGCCATCAGTGAGTCGAGAAACAGGGGGTTCGGTGGAAACACCATATATTTT.

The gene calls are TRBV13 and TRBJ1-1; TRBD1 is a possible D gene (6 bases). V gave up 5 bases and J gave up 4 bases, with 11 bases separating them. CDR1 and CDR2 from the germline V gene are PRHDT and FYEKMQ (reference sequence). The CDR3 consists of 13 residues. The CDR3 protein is CASSEGGGTEAFF. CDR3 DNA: TGTGCCAGCAGCGAAGGGGGGGGCACTGAAGCTTTCTTT.

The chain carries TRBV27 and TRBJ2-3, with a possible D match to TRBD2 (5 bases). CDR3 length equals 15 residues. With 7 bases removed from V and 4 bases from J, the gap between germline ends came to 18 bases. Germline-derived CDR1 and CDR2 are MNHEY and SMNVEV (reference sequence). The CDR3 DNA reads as TGTGCCAGCACTCTAGGACTCCCCGGGGCAGATACGCAGTATTTT. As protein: CASTLGLPGADTQYF.

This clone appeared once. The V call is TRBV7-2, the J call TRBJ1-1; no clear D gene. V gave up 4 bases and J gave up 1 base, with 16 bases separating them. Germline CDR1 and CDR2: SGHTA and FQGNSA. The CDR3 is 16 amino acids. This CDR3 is CASSSLMADTNTEAFF. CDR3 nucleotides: TGTGCCAGCAGCTCCCTAATGGCGGATACGAACACTGAAGCTTTCTTT. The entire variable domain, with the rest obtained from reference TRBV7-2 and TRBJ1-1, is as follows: GAGVSQSPSNKVTEKGKDVELRCDPISGHTALYWYRQSLGQGLEFLIYFQGNSAPDKSGLPSDRFSAERTGGSVSTLTIQRTQQEDSAVYLCASSSLMADTNTEAFFGQGTRLTVV.

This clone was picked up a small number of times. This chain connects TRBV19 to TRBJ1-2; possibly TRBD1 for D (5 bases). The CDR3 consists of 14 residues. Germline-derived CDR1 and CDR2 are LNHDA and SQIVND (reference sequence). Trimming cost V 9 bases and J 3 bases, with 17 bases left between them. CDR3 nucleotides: TGTGCCAGCCTCCGGGGAGCGGGGGACTATGGCTACACCTTC. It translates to CASLRGAGDYGYTF.

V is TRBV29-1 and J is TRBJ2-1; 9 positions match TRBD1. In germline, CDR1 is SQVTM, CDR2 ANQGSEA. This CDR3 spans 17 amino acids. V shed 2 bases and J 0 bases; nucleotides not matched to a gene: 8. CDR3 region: CSVELGQGYYSYNEQFF. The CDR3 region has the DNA TGCAGCGTTGAACTCGGACAGGGGTACTACTCCTACAATGAGCAGTTCTTC.

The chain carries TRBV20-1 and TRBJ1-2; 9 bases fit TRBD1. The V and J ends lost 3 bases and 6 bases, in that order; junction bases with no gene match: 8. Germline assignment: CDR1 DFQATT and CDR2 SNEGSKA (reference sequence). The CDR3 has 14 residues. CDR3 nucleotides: TGCAGTGCTAGTGAAAACAGGGGGCCAGATGGCTACACCTTC. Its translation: CSASENRGPDGYTF.

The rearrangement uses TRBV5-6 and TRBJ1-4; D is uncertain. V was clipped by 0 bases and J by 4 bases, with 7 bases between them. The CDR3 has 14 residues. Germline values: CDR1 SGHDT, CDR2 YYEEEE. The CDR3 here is CASSLDLINEKLFF. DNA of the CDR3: TGTGCCAGCAGCTTGGACTTAATTAATGAAAAACTGTTTTTT.

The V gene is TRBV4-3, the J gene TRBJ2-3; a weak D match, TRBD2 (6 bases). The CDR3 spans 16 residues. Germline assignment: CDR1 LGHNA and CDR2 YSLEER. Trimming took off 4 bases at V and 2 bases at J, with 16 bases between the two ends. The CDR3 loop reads CASSLTPLASTDTQYF. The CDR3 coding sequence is TGCGCCAGCAGCCTTACCCCACTAGCCTCCACAGATACGCAGTATTTT.